Each of the 24 T cell receptor beta chains below was sequenced from the same sample in a study of identifying expanded T cells in peripheral blood. Assay used: immunoSEQ multiplex PCR; TCRdb lists only in-frame clones, some missing. The data show approximately 86,000 clones, about 85% seen once. The sequencing input was blood. These receptors were collected from a person aged 18 to 75 in good health.

The chain uses TRBV2 and TRBJ1-6, with no clear D. The CDR3 consists of 13 residues. Trimming pared 3 bases from V and 10 bases from J, leaving 10 bases between. Looked up from germline, CDR1 is SNHLY and CDR2 is FYNNEI. CDR3 amino acids: CASSEAPVSPLHF. The CDR3 DNA reads TGTGCCAGCAGTGAGGCCCCGGTGTCACCCCTCCACTTT.

The chain uses TRBV5-5 and TRBJ2-7; D unresolved. Trimming took 0 bases from V and 0 from J, leaving 4 bases between them. Per the germline V gene, CDR1 is SGHKS and CDR2 is YYEKEE (reference sequence). This CDR3 is 13 amino acids long. Written as DNA, the CDR3 is TGTGCCAGCAGCTTGGAAAGCTCCTACGAGCAGTACTTC. Residues: CASSLESSYEQYF.

The chain employs TRBV7-6 and TRBJ2-5, with unresolved D. Germline CDR1 and CDR2: SGHVS and FNYEAQ. The CDR3 spans 11 residues. V lost 3 bases to trimming and J lost 1 base, with 0 bases between them. The CDR3 DNA sequence: TGTGCCAGCAGCTTCCAAGAGACCCAGTACTTC. This translates into CASSFQETQYF.

The V gene is TRBV18, the J gene TRBJ1-1, with D unclear. There are 14 residues in the CDR3. V lost 2 bases and J 9 bases, leaving 16 bases between the germline ends. Germline CDR1 KGHSH, CDR2 LQKENI. CDR3 DNA: TGTGCCAGCTCACCAGTCGGAGGCGGGGATAAAGCTTTCTTT. Protein product: CASSPVGGGDKAFF.

This chain joins TRBV6-1 and TRBJ1-5; 7 bases are shared with TRBD1. The germline CDR1 and CDR2 sequences are MNHNS and SASEGT. There are 14 residues in the CDR3. V lost 6 bases to trimming and J lost 5 bases; unmatched junction nucleotides: 7. The CDR3 spells CASRDRASHQPQHF. CDR3 coding DNA: TGTGCCAGCAGAGACAGGGCGAGTCATCAGCCCCAGCATTTT.

The chain is built from TRBV5-1 and TRBJ1-3; a possible D gene is TRBD1 (5 bases). Germline values: CDR1 SGHRS, CDR2 YFSETQ. The CDR3 runs to 15 residues. V was pared by 2 bases and J by 8 bases, with 17 bases between. This chain's CDR3 is CASSFGPDNEDTIYF. CDR3 DNA sequence: TGCGCCAGCAGCTTCGGTCCGGACAACGAGGACACCATATATTTT.

The chain combines TRBV25-1 with TRBJ1-1; D remains ambiguous. Germline lookup yields CDR1 MGHDK and CDR2 SYGVNS. The CDR3 totals 12 residues. Trimming shortened V by 3 bases and J by 7 bases, and 9 bases separated the two germline ends. This chain's CDR3 is CASSERWDEAFF. In DNA form, the CDR3 reads TGTGCCAGCAGTGAGAGGTGGGATGAAGCTTTCTTT. Full variable domain (remainder filled in from reference TRBV25-1 and TRBJ1-1): EADIYQTPRYLVIGTGKKITLECSQTMGHDKMYWYQQDPGMELHLIHYSYGVNSTEKGDLSSESTVSRIRTEHFPLTLESARPSHTSQYLCASSERWDEAFFGQGTRLTVV.

The chain couples TRBV7-2 to TRBJ2-3; D is possibly TRBD1 (5 bases). Looked up from germline, CDR1 is SGHTA and CDR2 is FQGNSA. This CDR3 has 18 residues. The V and J ends lost 1 base and 1 base respectively, with 18 bases between them. CDR3 DNA sequence: TGTGCCAGCAGCTTAGTAGGGGTGGTGTTTTGGGGCACAGATACGCAGTATTTT. Its translation: CASSLVGVVFWGTDTQYF.

The J gene is TRBJ2-5, the V gene TRBV4-1; D gene uncertain. The ends were cut back, 1 base at V and 1 base at J, with 13 bases in the middle. Per the germline V gene, CDR1 is MGHRA and CDR2 is YSYEKL. CDR3 length: 16 amino acids. The CDR3 region has the DNA TGCGCCAGCAGCCAAGTGAGGACCACAACCCAAGAGACCCAGTACTTC. It translates to CASSQVRTTTQETQYF.

The chain recombines TRBV6-1 with TRBJ2-7, with D perhaps TRBD2 (6 bases). CDR3 length: 12 residues. From germline, CDR1 is MNHNS and CDR2 SASEGT. V was cut by 9 bases and J by 6 bases, with 15 bases left in between. CDR3 loop: CASNKVGGEQYF. The CDR3 nucleotides read TGTGCCAGTAATAAGGTCGGGGGCGAGCAGTACTTC.

This clone was recorded only once. CDR3 coding DNA: TGTGCCAGCAGCGTAGCTACTGGCACTTACAATGAGCAGTTCTTC. It is translated as CASSVATGTYNEQFF. The chain joins TRBV9 to TRBJ2-1, with D uncertain. In germline, CDR1 is SGDLS, CDR2 YYNGEE. The CDR3 consists of 15 residues. Between the trimmed V and J ends, which lost 0 bases and 4 bases, there was a span of 11 bases.

The chain joins TRBV5-6 to TRBJ2-1; 7 bases are a match to TRBD1. The V gene end was trimmed by 4 bases and the J gene end by 4 bases; junction bases not matched to a gene: 8. Germline-derived CDR1 and CDR2 are SGHDT and YYEEEE. The CDR3 covers 15 residues. The CDR3 bases are TGTGCCAGCAGCACGACAGGGAAAGAGTACAATGAGCAGTTCTTC. The encoded protein is CASSTTGKEYNEQFF.

The V and J genes are TRBV7-9 and TRBJ2-7; D remains unclear. Germline V gene sequence: CDR1 SEHNR, CDR2 FQNEAQ (reference sequence). The V and J ends lost 4 bases and 6 bases respectively, with 10 bases between them. The CDR3 is 12 residues long. As DNA, the CDR3 is TGTGCCAGCAGCTCCCTCCTCTTCGAGCAGTACTTC. Translation gives CASSSLLFEQYF.

The CDR3 reads CASSTRTANNSPLHF. The CDR3 DNA is TGTGCCAGCAGCACCCGGACAGCCAATAATTCACCCCTCCACTTT. The V gene is TRBV7-2, the J gene TRBJ1-6, with a tentative D call TRBD1 (6 bases). V was trimmed by 5 bases and J by 5 bases, leaving 13 bases between them. The CDR3 is 15 amino acids. Germline loops: CDR1 SGHTA, CDR2 FQGNSA.

This rearrangement joins TRBV30 to TRBJ1-2; 9 bases line up with TRBD1. The CDR3 consists of 14 residues. Germline CDR1 and CDR2: GTSNPN and SVGIG (reference sequence). The ends lost 2 bases at V and 6 bases at J; junction bases unmatched: 7. CDR3 region: CAWSLQGAPNGYTF. The CDR3 bases are TGTGCCTGGAGTCTACAGGGGGCTCCCAATGGCTACACCTTC.

The chain joins TRBV18 to TRBJ1-2, with TRBD1 matching over 8 bases. The V gene's germline CDR1 is KGHSH and CDR2 LQKENI. CDR3 length: 17 amino acids. With V trimmed by 4 bases and J by 3 bases, 13 bases remained unmatched. DNA of the CDR3: TGTGCCAGCTCACGGGGACAGGTTCTTCGATCCGACTATGGCTACACCTTC. Translated: CASSRGQVLRSDYGYTF.

The V gene is TRBV7-2, the J gene TRBJ1-4; D is unclear. This CDR3 comprises 13 residues. The germline V gene has CDR1 SGHTA and CDR2 FQGNSA. The V and J ends lost 5 bases and 8 bases respectively, with 12 bases between them. The CDR3 loop reads CASSRQMGEKLFF. CDR3 DNA sequence: TGTGCCAGCAGCCGTCAGATGGGGGAAAAACTGTTTTTT. The full variable domain, with the rest looked up from reference TRBV7-2 and TRBJ1-4, is GAGVSQSPSNKVTEKGKDVELRCDPISGHTALYWYRQSLGQGLEFLIYFQGNSAPDKSGLPSDRFSAERTGGSVSTLTIQRTQQEDSAVYLCASSRQMGEKLFFGSGTQLSVL.

The J gene is TRBJ1-4, the V gene TRBV7-6, with 9 bases fitting TRBD1. The CDR3 sequence is 15 residues long. V was pared by 3 bases and J by 7 bases, with 6 bases of the junction left unmatched. Germline CDR1 reads SGHVS; CDR2 reads FNYEAQ. CDR3 nucleotides: TGTGCCAGCAGCTTTAACAGGGGGCGCGGTGAAAAACTGTTTTTT. This codes for CASSFNRGRGEKLFF.

The CDR3 spells CASYLSTDTQYF. The CDR3, as DNA: TGTGCCAGCTACCTTAGCACAGATACGCAGTATTTT. The chain has TRBV2 and TRBJ2-3; unclear D gene. Trimming took 8 bases from V and 0 from J, leaving 6 bases between them. Per germline, CDR1 SNHLY and CDR2 FYNNEI. The CDR3 totals 12 residues.

The rearrangement uses TRBV29-1 and TRBJ1-2, with 7 bases identical to TRBD1. CDR3 length: 14 residues. The V and J ends lost 3 bases and 8 bases, in that order; junction bases with no gene match: 12. Germline-derived CDR1 and CDR2 are SQVTM and ANQGSEA. Here the CDR3 reads CSVDGTVPGGGYTF. DNA for the CDR3: TGCAGCGTTGACGGGACAGTCCCCGGAGGAGGCTACACCTTC.

This CDR3 is CASSPQVVTSEYSNQPQHF. The CDR3 nucleotides are TGTGCCAGCTCACCTCAGGTAGTCACGTCGGAATATAGCAATCAGCCCCAGCATTTT. The J gene is TRBJ1-5, the V gene TRBV18; D not certain. Germline CDR1 KGHSH, CDR2 LQKENI. CDR3 length: 19 amino acids. V shed 3 bases and J shed 0 bases, with 21 bases lying between them.

J is TRBJ2-4 and V is TRBV5-1; D ambiguous. Germline CDR1 is SGHRS and CDR2 is YFSETQ. Trimming pared 5 bases from V and 8 bases from J, leaving 14 bases between. The CDR3 is made up of 13 amino acids. CDR3 DNA sequence: TGCGCCAGCAGTTTCGACTCCACGGACATTCAGTACTTC. It codes for CASSFDSTDIQYF.

The chain combines TRBV4-3 with TRBJ2-5, with D hard to call. The CDR3 loop spans 13 amino acids. Germline V gene sequence: CDR1 LGHNA, CDR2 YSLEER. Between the trimmed V and J ends, which lost 3 bases and 4 bases, there was a span of 9 bases. CDR3 in DNA: TGCGCCAGCAGCCAGGTCAGAAGAGAGACCCAGTACTTC. Protein: CASSQVRRETQYF.

The chain combines TRBV7-8 with TRBJ1-4; D is unclear. The germline gives CDR1 SGHVS, CDR2 FQNEAQ. There are 12 residues in the CDR3. V was pared by 10 bases and J by 8 bases, with 14 bases between. The CDR3 region has the DNA TGTGCCACAGGTCGCTTGGGGGAAAAACTGTTTTTT. Encoded protein: CATGRLGEKLFF.